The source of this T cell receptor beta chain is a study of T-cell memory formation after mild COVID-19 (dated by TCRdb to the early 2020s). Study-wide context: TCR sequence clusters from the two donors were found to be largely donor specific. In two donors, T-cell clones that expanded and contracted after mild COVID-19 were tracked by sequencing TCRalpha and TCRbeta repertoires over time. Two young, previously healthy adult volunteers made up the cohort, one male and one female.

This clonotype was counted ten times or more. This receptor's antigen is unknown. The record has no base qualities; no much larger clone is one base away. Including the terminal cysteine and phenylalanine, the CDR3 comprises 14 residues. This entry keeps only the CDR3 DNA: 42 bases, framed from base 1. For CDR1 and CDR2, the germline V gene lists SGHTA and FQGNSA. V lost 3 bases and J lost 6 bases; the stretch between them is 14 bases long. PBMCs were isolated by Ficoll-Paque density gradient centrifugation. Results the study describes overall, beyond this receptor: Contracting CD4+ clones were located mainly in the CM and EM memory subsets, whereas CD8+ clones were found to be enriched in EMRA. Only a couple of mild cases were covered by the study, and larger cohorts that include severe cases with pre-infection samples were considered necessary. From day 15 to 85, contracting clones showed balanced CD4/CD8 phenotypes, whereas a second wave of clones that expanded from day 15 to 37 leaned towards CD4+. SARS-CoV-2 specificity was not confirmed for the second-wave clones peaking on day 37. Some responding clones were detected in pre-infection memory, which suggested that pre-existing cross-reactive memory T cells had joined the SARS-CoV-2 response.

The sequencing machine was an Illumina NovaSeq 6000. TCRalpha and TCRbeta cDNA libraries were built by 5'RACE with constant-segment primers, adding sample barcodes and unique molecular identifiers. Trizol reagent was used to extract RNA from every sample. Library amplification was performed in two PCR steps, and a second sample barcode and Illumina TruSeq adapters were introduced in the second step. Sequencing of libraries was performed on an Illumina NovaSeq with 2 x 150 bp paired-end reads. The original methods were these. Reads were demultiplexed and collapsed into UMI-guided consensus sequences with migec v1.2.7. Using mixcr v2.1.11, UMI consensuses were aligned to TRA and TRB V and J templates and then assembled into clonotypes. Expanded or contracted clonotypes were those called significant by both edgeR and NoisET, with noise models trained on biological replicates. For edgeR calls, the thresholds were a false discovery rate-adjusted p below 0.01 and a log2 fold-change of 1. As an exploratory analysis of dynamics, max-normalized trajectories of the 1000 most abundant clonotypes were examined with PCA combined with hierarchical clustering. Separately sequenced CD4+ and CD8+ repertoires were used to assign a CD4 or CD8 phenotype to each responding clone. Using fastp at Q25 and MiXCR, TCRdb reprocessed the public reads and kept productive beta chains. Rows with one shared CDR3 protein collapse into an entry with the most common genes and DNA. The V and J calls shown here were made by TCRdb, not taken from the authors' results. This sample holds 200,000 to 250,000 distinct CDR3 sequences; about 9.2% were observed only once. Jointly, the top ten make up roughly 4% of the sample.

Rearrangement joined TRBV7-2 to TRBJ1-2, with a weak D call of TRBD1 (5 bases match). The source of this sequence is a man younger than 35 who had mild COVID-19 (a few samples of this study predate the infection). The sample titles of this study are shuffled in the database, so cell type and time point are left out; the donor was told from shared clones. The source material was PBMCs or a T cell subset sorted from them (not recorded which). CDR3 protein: CASSLHQGTDGYTF. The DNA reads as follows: TGTGCCAGCAGCTTGCATCAGGGTACAGATGGCTACACCTTC.